Shown below are 4 T cell receptor beta chains from a single sample sequenced in a study of glioma-infiltrating T cells. TCR alpha and beta CDR3 regions were amplified from RNA using iRepertoire nested multiplex PCR. Each CDR3 protein gets one entry after TCRdb re-called the multiplex PCR reads with MiXCR. The repertoire consists of tens of thousands of distinct CDR3 sequences, with 35% to 45% occurring once and the leading ten covering more than 30%. Sample: glioma tissue, nonneoplastic brain tissue, or PBMCs (not recorded which). These receptors came from a human donor with low-grade glioma or glioblastoma, undergoing nonglioma brain surgery, or in good health (not recorded which).

The V and J genes are TRBV10-1 and TRBJ1-5; 8 nucleotides agree with TRBD1. Germline V CDR1 and CDR2: WNHNN, SYGVQD (reference sequence). The trim removed 3 bases at V and 4 bases at J, leaving 2 bases unmatched. This CDR3 comprises 14 residues. The CDR3 region is CASSDRTGNQPQHF. The CDR3 DNA follows: TGCGCCAGCAGTGACCGGACAGGGAATCAGCCCCAGCATTTT.

This clonotype was recorded many times. The chain couples TRBV29-1 to TRBJ1-1; D is ambiguous. The CDR3 length is 13 residues. CDR1 is SQVTM and CDR2 is ANQGSEA in the germline V gene. V shed 4 bases and J shed 0 bases, with 9 bases lying between them. The CDR3 DNA reads TGCAGCGTTGTTGCCAGGCTGAACACTGAAGCTTTCTTT. This translates into CSVVARLNTEAFF.

This clonotype appeared a single time. This sequence may be a read error, since a much larger clone differs from it by one base. The V and J genes are TRBV2 and TRBJ2-7; perhaps D is TRBD1 or TRBD2 (5 bases each). Germline-derived CDR1 and CDR2 are SNHLY and FYNNEI. The CDR3 is made up of 12 amino acids. Trimming stripped 6 bases from V and 5 bases from J, with 11 bases between. CDR3 protein: CASRGDGHEQYF. CDR3 nucleotide sequence: TGTGCCAGCAGGGGGGACGGCCACGAGCAGTACTTC.

There are many counts of this clonotype. The chain has TRBV7-8 and TRBJ2-1, with D perhaps matching TRBD1 (5 bases). Per germline, CDR1 SGHVS and CDR2 FQNEAQ. The V end lost 4 bases, the J end lost 4 bases, and 23 bases lay between the germline ends. CDR3 size: 18 residues. The DNA for the CDR3 is TGTGCCAGCAGCTCACGAAGGACACGGTCCTTACCTTACAATGAGCAGTTCTTC. It specifies CASSSRRTRSLPYNEQFF.